The 23 T cell receptor beta chains below all came from one sample that was sequenced in a study of a mutant IDH1 vaccine in newly diagnosed glioma. These TCRs are of unknown antigen specificity. The time point is: week 35, safety follow-up. Doses of 300 ug of mutant IDH1 20-mer peptide were given with topical imiquimod. TCRdb's copy holds only in-frame clones and misses some; the assay was immunoSEQ multiplex PCR. The data show roughly 64,000 clones, about 74% seen once. The starting material was PBMCs, obtained from a glioma patient whose treatment included an IDH1 peptide vaccine. The receptors were gathered from a man in his fifties with glioma.

This clone was picked up a small number of times. V is TRBV29-1 and J is TRBJ2-5; no clear D gene. V lost 2 bases and J lost 2, with 9 bases in between. CDR1 is SQVTM, CDR2 ANQGSEA, per germline. The CDR3 sequence is 13 residues long. The CDR3 DNA reads TGCAGCGTTGAACCTCAGGAACAAGAGACCCAGTACTTC. Translated: CSVEPQEQETQYF.

The rearrangement uses TRBV11-3 and TRBJ2-3; D gene uncertain. The CDR3 has 14 amino acids. Germline assignment: CDR1 SGHNT and CDR2 YENEEA. V was clipped by 1 base and J by 3 bases, with 8 bases between them. CDR3 in DNA: TGTGCCAGCAGCTTAGGGTCAACTACAGATACGCAGTATTTT. Amino acid sequence: CASSLGSTTDTQYF. The whole variable domain, remainder taken from reference TRBV11-3 and TRBJ2-3, is EAGVVQSPRYKIIEKKQPVAFWCNPISGHNTLYWYLQNLGQGPELLIRYENEEAVDDSQLPKDRFSAERLKGVDSTLKIQPAELGDSAVYLCASSLGSTTDTQYFGPGTRLTVL.

This clone was detected only a few times. J is TRBJ1-4 and V is TRBV4-1; D not certain. The CDR3 sequence is 14 residues long. From germline, CDR1 is MGHRA and CDR2 YSYEKL. V lost 2 bases, J lost 6 bases, and 10 bases lay in between. The CDR3: CASSQPVRDEKLFF. DNA for the CDR3: TGCGCCAGCAGCCAACCGGTTAGGGATGAAAAACTGTTTTTT.

CDR3 bases: TGTGCCTGGAGCCCTAGGGGGGAGCTGTTTTTT. It is translated as CAWSPRGELFF. V and J are TRBV30 and TRBJ2-2; unclear D gene. Germline V gene data show CDR1 as GTSNPN and CDR2 as SVGIG (reference sequence). Trimming shortened V by 3 bases and J by 8 bases, and 7 bases separated the two germline ends. The CDR3 covers 11 residues.

The V call is TRBV29-1, the J call TRBJ2-1; TRBD1 matches 7 bases. This CDR3 contains 12 residues. J was trimmed by 7 bases and V by 3 bases; bases with no gene match: 3. Per the germline V gene, CDR1 is SQVTM and CDR2 is ANQGSEA. CDR3 DNA: TGCAGCGTTGAGACAGGGCAGAATGAGCAGTTCTTC. This codes for CSVETGQNEQFF.

The chain employs TRBV19 and TRBJ2-5; weak D call: TRBD1 (6 bases). The V end lost 5 bases, the J end lost 5 bases, and 24 bases lay between the germline ends. The CDR3 length is 17 residues. Germline CDR1 reads LNHDA; CDR2 reads SQIVND (reference sequence). CDR3 nucleotide sequence: TGTGCCAGTAGTTGGTCCACACAGGGCAGGGTCATGGAGACCCAGTACTTC. The encoded protein is CASSWSTQGRVMETQYF.

V gene TRBV19 combines with J gene TRBJ1-6; D not resolved. Trimming took off 3 bases at V and 7 bases at J, with 7 bases between the two ends. Germline CDR1 is LNHDA and CDR2 is SQIVND (reference sequence). The CDR3 has 13 residues. CDR3 nucleotide sequence: TGTGCCAGTAGTATGCTGAGCAATTCACCCCTCCACTTT. It encodes CASSMLSNSPLHF.

The chain is built from TRBV9 and TRBJ1-2, with TRBD1 as a possible D gene (6 bases). V lost 4 bases and J 2 bases, leaving 12 bases between the germline ends. The CDR3 covers 14 residues. Germline V gene sequence: CDR1 SGDLS, CDR2 YYNGEE. This chain's CDR3 is CASSQGGSNYGYTF. For the CDR3, the DNA is TGTGCCAGCAGCCAAGGGGGTTCGAACTATGGCTACACCTTC.

This sequence joins TRBV5-1 and TRBJ2-5, with D possibly TRBD1 on 7 matching bases. The CDR3 has 15 amino acids. CDR1 is SGHRS and CDR2 is YFSETQ in the germline V gene. Trimming took 4 bases from V and 5 from J, leaving 18 bases between them. CDR3 loop: CASSQLGGGEETQYF. CDR3 DNA: TGCGCCAGCAGCCAACTCGGAGGGGGCGAGGAGACCCAGTACTTC.

The chain uses TRBV7-2 and TRBJ1-2; D gene uncertain. Germline V gene data show CDR1 as SGHTA and CDR2 as FQGNSA. The CDR3 has 10 amino acids. The germline V and J ends were trimmed by 4 bases and 7 bases, with 4 bases remaining between them. In DNA, the CDR3 is TGTGCCAGCAGCTCGTTTGGCTACACCTTC. This sequence encodes CASSSFGYTF.

The V gene is TRBV30, the J gene TRBJ2-2; D remains unclear. This CDR3 comprises 11 residues. With 4 bases removed from V and 3 bases from J, the gap between germline ends came to 3 bases. CDR1 GTSNPN and CDR2 SVGIG come from the germline V gene (reference sequence). In nucleotides, the CDR3 is TGTGCCTGGACGTACACCGGGGAGCTGTTTTTT. This sequence encodes CAWTYTGELFF.

The rearrangement links TRBV5-4 to TRBJ2-7; D not certain. The germline CDR1 and CDR2 sequences are SGHNT and YYREEE (reference sequence). This CDR3 is built from 17 residues. Trimming took off 3 bases at V and 6 bases at J, with 25 bases between the two ends. CDR3 nucleotide sequence: TGTGCCAGCAGCTCCTTGAACCGGCGTACGATGTCTGGCGAGCAGTACTTC. Its translation is CASSSLNRRTMSGEQYF. The whole variable domain, remainder taken from reference TRBV5-4 and TRBJ2-7, is ETGVTQSPTHLIKTRGQQVTLRCSSQSGHNTVSWYQQALGQGPQFIFQYYREEENGRGNFPPRFSGLQFPNYSSELNVNALELDDSALYLCASSSLNRRTMSGEQYFGPGTRLTVT.

About this clone itself: The sample contains more than one DNA sequence encoding this CDR3. This chain joins TRBV29-1 and TRBJ2-5; perhaps TRBD1 as D (5 bases). CDR1 and CDR2 (germline): SQVTM, ANQGSEA. With 0 bases removed from V and 0 bases from J, the gap between germline ends came to 8 bases. This CDR3 contains 14 residues. This CDR3 is CSVEDRQYQETQYF. In DNA form, the CDR3 reads TGCAGCGTTGAAGATCGACAGTACCAAGAGACCCAGTACTTC.

This clone was recorded a few times. The chain carries TRBV7-9 and TRBJ2-5; 7 bases agree with TRBD2. The germline gives CDR1 SEHNR, CDR2 FQNEAQ (reference sequence). V trimming: 5 bases; J trimming: 1 base; junction bases outside the gene matches: 4. The CDR3 loop spans 14 amino acids. CDR3: CASSTSVSQETQYF. The CDR3 DNA follows: TGTGCCAGCAGCACTAGCGTATCCCAAGAGACCCAGTACTTC.

The chain has TRBV4-1 and TRBJ2-1; TRBD1 agrees at 10 bases. Germline CDR1 is MGHRA and CDR2 is YSYEKL. The CDR3 loop spans 14 amino acids. V trimming: 0 bases; J trimming: 7 bases; junction bases outside the gene matches: 0. The CDR3 sequence: CASSQEDRGNEQFF. CDR3 nucleotide sequence: TGCGCCAGCAGCCAAGAGGACAGGGGGAATGAGCAGTTCTTC.

This clone was seen a few times. The J gene is TRBJ2-7, the V gene TRBV9, with 7 bases lining up with TRBD1. Germline CDR1 reads SGDLS; CDR2 reads YYNGEE. Losses at the gene ends were 0 bases for V and 2 bases for J; bases not matched to a gene: 8. The CDR3 spans 16 residues. The CDR3 protein is CASSVGPGTETYEQYF. The DNA for the CDR3 is TGTGCCAGCAGCGTAGGACCCGGGACAGAAACCTACGAGCAGTACTTC. Variable domain in full (rest from reference TRBV9 and TRBJ2-7): DSGVTQTPKHLITATGQRVTLRCSPRSGDLSVYWYQQSLDQGLQFLIQYYNGEERAKGNILERFSAQQFPDLHSELNLSSLELGDSALYFCASSVGPGTETYEQYFGPGTRLTVT.

The V gene is TRBV19, the J gene TRBJ2-7, with D unresolved. The CDR3 sequence is 14 residues long. Trimming removed 2 bases from V and 0 bases from J, with 8 bases in between. Germline values: CDR1 LNHDA, CDR2 SQIVND (reference sequence). Written as DNA, the CDR3 is TGTGCCAGTAGTATAAGGGCCAGCTCCTACGAGCAGTACTTC. It specifies CASSIRASSYEQYF.

This clone was seen a few times. The chain employs TRBV2 and TRBJ1-5; D uncertain. The CDR3 is made up of 13 amino acids. Trimming removed 4 bases at V and 3 bases at J, with 7 bases between. CDR1 SNHLY and CDR2 FYNNEI come from the germline V gene. CDR3 residues: CASSAGNNQPQHF. The CDR3 DNA follows: TGTGCCAGCAGTGCTGGGAACAATCAGCCCCAGCATTTT.

This chain joins TRBV29-1 and TRBJ1-2, with D possibly matching TRBD1 (6 bases). V shed 3 bases and J shed 7 bases, with 15 bases lying between them. Germline-derived CDR1 and CDR2 are SQVTM and ANQGSEA. CDR3 length: 13 residues. The CDR3 DNA reads TGCAGCGTTGAGGGGCCAGGGGAATTTGGCTACACCTTC. It is translated as CSVEGPGEFGYTF.

The V gene is TRBV6-5, the J gene TRBJ1-2, with D maybe TRBD1 (5 bases). The CDR3 is 15 residues long. With 6 bases removed from V and 0 bases from J, the gap between germline ends came to 14 bases. The V gene's germline CDR1 is MNHEY and CDR2 SVGAGI. The CDR3 spells CASSPVRGPNYGYTF. CDR3 nucleotides: TGTGCCAGCAGCCCAGTTAGGGGTCCTAACTATGGCTACACCTTC.

The rearrangement uses TRBV15 and TRBJ1-5; D not certain. V was pared by 1 base and J by 9 bases, with 10 bases between. This CDR3 has 13 amino acids. CDR1 LNHNV and CDR2 YYDKDF come from the germline V gene (reference sequence). DNA of the CDR3: TGTGCCACCAGCAGAGGAAATCCGGGGCCCCAGCATTTT. Its translation is CATSRGNPGPQHF.

V gene TRBV20-1 combines with J gene TRBJ2-1; D remains ambiguous. The length of the CDR3 is 10 residues. Trimming pared 2 bases from V and 8 bases from J, leaving 4 bases between. CDR1 DFQATT and CDR2 SNEGSKA come from the germline V gene (reference sequence). Here the CDR3 reads CSARRDEQFF. The CDR3 DNA reads as TGCAGTGCTAGAAGGGATGAGCAGTTCTTC.

This chain uses TRBV4-3 with TRBJ2-2; 7 nucleotides align to TRBD2. This CDR3 is built from 17 residues. The germline gives CDR1 LGHNA, CDR2 YSLEER. Germline trimming cut 4 bases from V and 0 bases from J; bases unmatched to any gene: 8. In DNA, the CDR3 is TGCGCCAGCAGCCCAGATGTCGGGGGGTCGAACACCGGGGAGCTGTTTTTT. It is translated as CASSPDVGGSNTGELFF.